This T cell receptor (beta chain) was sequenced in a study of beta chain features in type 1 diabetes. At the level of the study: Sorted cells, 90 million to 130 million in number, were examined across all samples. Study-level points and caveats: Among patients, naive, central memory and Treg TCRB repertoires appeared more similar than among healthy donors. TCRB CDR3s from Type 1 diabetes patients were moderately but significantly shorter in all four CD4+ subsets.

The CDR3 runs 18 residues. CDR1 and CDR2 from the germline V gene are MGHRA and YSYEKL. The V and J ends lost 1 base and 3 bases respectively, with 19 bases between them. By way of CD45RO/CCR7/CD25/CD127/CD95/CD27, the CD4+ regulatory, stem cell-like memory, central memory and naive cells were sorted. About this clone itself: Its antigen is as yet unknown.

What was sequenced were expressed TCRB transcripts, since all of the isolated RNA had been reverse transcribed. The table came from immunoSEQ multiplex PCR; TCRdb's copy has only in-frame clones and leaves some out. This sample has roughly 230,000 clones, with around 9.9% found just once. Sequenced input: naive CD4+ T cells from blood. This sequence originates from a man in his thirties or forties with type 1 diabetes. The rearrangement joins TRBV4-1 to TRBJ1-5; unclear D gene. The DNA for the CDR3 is TGCGCCAGCAGCCAAGTGTATGTACTCCCCGTCCACAATCAGCCCCAGCATTTT. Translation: CASSQVYVLPVHNQPQHF.